This TCR beta chain appears in the sequencing data of a study of T cell responses to AZD1222 COVID-19 vaccine. Study-wide points: Seropositivity was recorded at baseline in only a handful of AZD1222 recipients. Most donors were white British and more were female, and clonal diversity was possibly underestimated.

The protocol was immunoSEQ multiplex PCR, while the TCRdb copy is restricted to in-frame clones and leaves out a portion. This sample has 68,000 or so clones, with about four fifths found just once. Germline V gene sequence: CDR1 KGHSH, CDR2 LQKENI. The V and J ends lost 3 bases and 7 bases respectively, with 13 bases between them. This CDR3 contains 15 residues. About this clone itself: Its antigen remains unknown.

This clonotype was sampled from an adult in good health. The sample consisted of peripheral blood, taken on day 0 of AZD1222 vaccination. The V gene is TRBV18, the J gene TRBJ1-6, with D maybe TRBD1 (5 bases). The chain's CDR3 is CASSPYEEGNSPLHF. The CDR3 DNA follows: TGTGCCAGCTCACCCTACGAGGAGGGGAATTCACCCCTCCACTTT.